What follows are 25 T cell receptor beta chains derived from one specimen sequenced in a study of neurological immune-mediated disorders. TCRdb reprocessed the 5' RACE reads with MiXCR, giving one entry per CDR3 protein. The data hold about 41,000 distinct CDR3 sequences, with about 14% observed a single time. The sequenced material came from CD4+ T cells from blood. The origin of the receptors is a woman aged 55-69 years with HTLV-1-associated myelopathy (HAM/TSP).

This chain joins TRBV10-3 and TRBJ2-1, with 8 positions matching TRBD2. Trimming removed 4 bases from V and 8 bases from J; junction bases left unmatched: 4. CDR3 length: 13 residues. Germline V gene sequence: CDR1 ENHRY, CDR2 SYGVKD. The CDR3 region is CAISVGGAYEQFF. The CDR3 DNA reads as TGTGCCATCAGTGTCGGGGGGGCCTATGAGCAGTTCTTC.

This clonotype was counted at least ten times. The V and J genes are TRBV20-1 and TRBJ1-5; D not resolved. V lost 0 bases and J 2 bases, leaving 8 bases between the germline ends. The CDR3 contains 14 residues. CDR1 and CDR2 (germline): DFQATT, SNEGSKA (reference sequence). The CDR3 here is CSARDPGGNQPQHF. In DNA, the CDR3 is TGCAGTGCTAGAGACCCTGGGGGCAATCAGCCCCAGCATTTT.

The sample holds many counts of this clonotype. CDR3 sequence reads: CASSRGHGYTF. The CDR3 DNA reads TGTGCCAGCAGCCGAGGGCATGGCTACACCTTC. V is TRBV7-9 and J is TRBJ1-2; no reliable D call. The CDR3 has 11 residues. Looked up from germline, CDR1 is SEHNR and CDR2 is FQNEAQ (reference sequence). V lost 5 bases and J 6 bases, leaving 7 bases between the germline ends.

This clonotype was recorded many times. J is TRBJ2-7 and V is TRBV10-3; 11 nucleotides align to TRBD2. Germline CDR1 and CDR2: ENHRY and SYGVKD. V dropped 6 bases and J dropped 1; count of bases not matched to a gene: 8. This CDR3 contains 16 residues. The chain's CDR3 is CAIRDGSSGGSYEQYF. The CDR3 DNA sequence: TGTGCCATCAGAGATGGGTCTAGCGGGGGGTCCTACGAGCAGTACTTC.

The J gene is TRBJ1-1, the V gene TRBV30; TRBD1 might be the D (5 bases). The CDR3 loop spans 11 amino acids. Trimming cost V 4 bases and J 5 bases, with 8 bases left between them. CDR1 and CDR2 from the germline V gene are GTSNPN and SVGIG (reference sequence). The CDR3 DNA sequence: TGTGCCTGGATCGGGGGGACTGAAGCTTTCTTT. Its translation: CAWIGGTEAFF.

This clonotype appeared many times. The V and J genes are TRBV12-3 or TRBV12-4 and TRBJ2-5; TRBD2 aligns across 8 bases. This CDR3 spans 16 amino acids. Germline trimming cut 5 bases from V and 5 bases from J; bases unmatched to any gene: 13. For the CDR3, the DNA is TGTGCCAGCAGTACCGGGACTAGGAGGGCACGGGAGACCCAGTACTTC. Translation gives CASSTGTRRARETQYF.

This clonotype was observed at least ten times. The chain couples TRBV15 to TRBJ1-1; D is unclear. The CDR3 spans 15 residues. V was trimmed by 0 bases and J by 2 bases, leaving 10 bases between them. Germline V gene sequence: CDR1 LNHNV, CDR2 YYDKDF (reference sequence). This CDR3 is CATSREYGTNTEAFF. As DNA, the CDR3 is TGTGCCACCAGCAGAGAATACGGTACTAACACTGAAGCTTTCTTT.

In its sample, this clonotype was seen a few times. V and J are TRBV6-5 and TRBJ2-5; 8 bases align to TRBD2. CDR1 MNHEY and CDR2 SVGAGI come from the germline V gene. J lost 4 bases, V lost 6 bases, and 4 bases had no gene match. This CDR3 is 13 amino acids long. For the CDR3, the DNA is TGTGCCAGCAGGGGGACTAGTCTAGAGACCCAGTACTTC. Translating it yields CASRGTSLETQYF.

This clonotype was counted at least ten times. The chain is built from TRBV29-1 and TRBJ2-1; D is ambiguous. The germline V gene encodes CDR1 SQVTM and CDR2 ANQGSEA. V lost 4 bases to trimming and J lost 4 bases, with 5 bases between them. The CDR3 has 11 amino acids. The CDR3 is CSVVVYNEQFF. CDR3 DNA sequence: TGCAGCGTTGTTGTATACAATGAGCAGTTCTTC.

This clonotype was counted at least ten times. The gene calls are TRBV19 and TRBJ2-7; no clear D gene. V was pared by 4 bases and J by 0 bases, with 13 bases between. The CDR3 extends over 15 amino acids. Germline V gene data show CDR1 as LNHDA and CDR2 as SQIVND (reference sequence). As DNA, the CDR3 is TGTGCCAGTAGTACCCTCTTGGGCGGCTCCTACGAGCAGTACTTC. This encodes CASSTLLGGSYEQYF.

This clonotype was seen repeatedly, ten times or more. The chain couples TRBV6-5 to TRBJ1-4, with 8 bases that match TRBD1. V was clipped by 6 bases and J by 7 bases; unmatched bases: 13. The CDR3 is made up of 16 amino acids. Germline values: CDR1 MNHEY, CDR2 SVGAGI. As DNA, the CDR3 is TGTGCCAGCAGCAACCGGCCAGGGGGCGTGTTTGAAAAACTGTTTTTT. As protein: CASSNRPGGVFEKLFF.

This clonotype was recorded many times. V gene TRBV18 combines with J gene TRBJ1-1, with D hard to call. Germline V gene sequence: CDR1 KGHSH, CDR2 LQKENI. This CDR3 contains 18 residues. Trimming took 0 bases from V and 1 from J, leaving 18 bases between them. CDR3: CASSPPTTWAAANTEAFF. The DNA for the CDR3 is TGTGCCAGCTCACCACCAACCACATGGGCAGCTGCGAACACTGAAGCTTTCTTT.

This clonotype showed up many times. The rearrangement links TRBV2 to TRBJ2-3; 9 bases agree with TRBD2. CDR3 size: 15 residues. CDR1 and CDR2 from the germline V gene are SNHLY and FYNNEI. Trimming took 4 bases from V and 1 from J; bases not matched to a gene: 3. This chain's CDR3 is CASSVPSGGTDTQYF. The CDR3 DNA reads as TGTGCCAGCAGTGTTCCTAGCGGGGGCACAGATACGCAGTATTTT.

At least ten counts were recorded for this clonotype. The V call is TRBV11-2, the J call TRBJ2-3; the D gene could be TRBD1 or TRBD2 (5 bases each). The CDR3 covers 11 residues. Germline loops: CDR1 SGHAT, CDR2 FQNNGV. Trimming pared 1 base from V and 9 bases from J, leaving 5 bases between. As DNA, the CDR3 is TGTGCCAGCAGCTTAGGGGGGACGCAGTATTTT. This encodes CASSLGGTQYF.

This clonotype occurred a few times. The CDR3 DNA reads TGTGCCTGGAGTGTAGGGTCGGCCATGGGCACTGAAGCTTTCTTT. Protein: CAWSVGSAMGTEAFF. The rearrangement uses TRBV30 and TRBJ1-1; D call uncertain. The germline V and J ends were trimmed by 0 bases and 4 bases, with 15 bases remaining between them. The CDR3 spans 15 residues. The germline V gene has CDR1 GTSNPN and CDR2 SVGIG (reference sequence).

This clonotype was recorded many times. The CDR3 DNA sequence: TGCGCCAGCAGCCTTGGACACCATTCCTCTGGAAACACCATATATTTT. This translates into CASSLGHHSSGNTIYF. J is TRBJ1-3 and V is TRBV5-1, with D perhaps matching TRBD1 (5 bases). The CDR3 runs to 16 residues. The V and J ends lost 4 bases and 0 bases respectively, with 14 bases between them. Germline CDR1 SGHRS, CDR2 YFSETQ.

This clonotype was detected ten times or more. The CDR3 reads CASSMGARMETQYF. The CDR3 bases are TGTGCCAGTAGTATGGGGGCGCGGATGGAGACCCAGTACTTC. The gene calls are TRBV19 and TRBJ2-5; weak D call: TRBD1 (6 bases). The CDR3 runs to 14 residues. The V and J ends lost 3 bases and 5 bases respectively, with 13 bases between them. The germline V gene has CDR1 LNHDA and CDR2 SQIVND (reference sequence).

The CDR3 is CSASSGRFNEQYF. For the CDR3, the DNA is TGCAGTGCTAGTAGCGGGAGGTTCAACGAGCAGTACTTC. The rearrangement links TRBV20-1 to TRBJ2-7, with 10 bases aligning to TRBD2. J lost 5 bases, V lost 3 bases, and 4 bases had no gene match. The CDR3 has 13 amino acids. Germline V gene lookup returns CDR1 DFQATT and CDR2 SNEGSKA (reference sequence).

This clonotype was recorded many times. This rearrangement joins TRBV4-1 to TRBJ2-1, with 11 nucleotides matching TRBD2. Germline CDR1 and CDR2: MGHRA and YSYEKL. J lost 4 bases, V lost 1 base, and 6 bases had no gene match. The CDR3 runs 17 residues. CDR3 coding DNA: TGCGCCAGCAGCCAAGGGGTTCTAGCGGGGGGTTACAATGAGCAGTTCTTC. It yields the protein CASSQGVLAGGYNEQFF.

This clonotype is judged medium-sized. The genes are TRBV5-1 and TRBJ2-5; 8 positions agree with TRBD2. CDR3 size: 14 residues. V lost 0 bases, J lost 5 bases, and 3 bases stayed unmatched. Germline assignment: CDR1 SGHRS and CDR2 YFSETQ. CDR3 region: CASSLAGGVETQYF. DNA of the CDR3: TGCGCCAGCAGCTTGGCGGGAGGGGTGGAGACCCAGTACTTC.

The sample holds one count of this clonotype. A read error may account for a junction end that differs from germline. The V call is TRBV5-1, the J call TRBJ1-2; D ambiguous. Germline V lookup: CDR1 SGHRS, CDR2 YFSETQ. The CDR3 spans 13 residues. CDR3 sequence: CASSPTGVYGYTF. The CDR3 DNA reads as TGTGCCAGCAGCCCGACCGGGGTATATGGCTACACCTTC.

Ten or more counts support this clonotype. This sequence joins TRBV5-1 and TRBJ1-2; 8 bases are a match to TRBD1. After removal of 4 bases from V and 6 bases from J, the junction contained 8 bases not matched to a gene. CDR3 length: 14 amino acids. In germline, CDR1 is SGHRS, CDR2 YFSETQ. CDR3 DNA: TGCGCCAGCAGCATCGGACAGGGAAGGGATGGCTACACCTTC. As protein: CASSIGQGRDGYTF.

This clonotype has a count of ten or more. J is TRBJ1-2 and V is TRBV2; the D is unclear. Per the germline V gene, CDR1 is SNHLY and CDR2 is FYNNEI. The CDR3 runs to 11 residues. The V end was cut by 7 bases, the J end by 4 bases, with 7 bases between. The CDR3 loop is CASTLVYGYTF. CDR3 in DNA: TGTGCCAGCACCTTGGTCTATGGCTACACCTTC.

This clonotype was counted at least ten times. The V gene is TRBV27, the J gene TRBJ2-1; 7 bases are a match to TRBD1. The J segment lost 3 bases and the V segment lost 5 bases, leaving 7 bases of the junction unmatched. From germline, CDR1 is MNHEY and CDR2 SMNVEV (reference sequence). The CDR3 is made up of 15 amino acids. CDR3 DNA sequence: TGTGCCAGCAGTACCTACAGGGGTGGCTACAATGAGCAGTTCTTC. Translating it yields CASSTYRGGYNEQFF.

In this sample, this clonotype turned up many times. The genes are TRBV5-1 and TRBJ2-5; tentative D call: TRBD1 (8 bases). Trimming stripped 0 bases from V and 5 bases from J, with 20 bases between. Per germline, CDR1 SGHRS and CDR2 YFSETQ. The length of the CDR3 is 17 residues. This chain's CDR3 is CASSLEPPGQGGETQYF. CDR3 bases: TGCGCCAGCAGCTTGGAGCCCCCTGGACAGGGAGGGGAGACCCAGTACTTC.